This T cell receptor beta chain was captured by sequencing in a study of response to subunit inactivated influenza vaccine. General observations from the study: Authors suggested seasonal influenza vaccinations each recruit few new T cells.

One entry per CDR3 protein, called by TCRdb with MiXCR from the RT-PCR reads. The sample carries approximately 520,000 distinct CDR3 sequences, 15% to 20% recorded once. This clonotype appeared a few times. What it recognizes is unknown. This material consisted of CD4+ T cells sorted from PBMCs, taken less than 25 months after vaccination. This sequence was found in a man between 50 and 69 years old who received an inactivated influenza vaccine.

The CDR3 region is CASSTFAGQPQHF. The CDR3 coding sequence is TGTGCCAGCAGCACCTTCGCGGGGCAGCCCCAGCATTTT. The V and J genes are TRBV7-3 and TRBJ1-5, with D hard to call. Germline assignment: CDR1 SGHTA and CDR2 FQGTGA. Trimming stripped 5 bases from V and 7 bases from J, with 12 bases between. This CDR3 contains 13 residues.